These 7 T cell receptor beta chains were sequenced from one sample in a study of T cell changes during pregnancy in multiple sclerosis. Clones were read by immunoSEQ multiplex PCR, and TCRdb kept only the in-frame ones, dropping some. The sample holds roughly 88,000 clones; 92% are singletons and the top ten take more than 1.5%. The input for sequencing was peripheral blood, taken in the first trimester of pregnancy. The receptor set was obtained from a female donor with multiple sclerosis, enrolled in a pregnancy study.

The chain is built from TRBV28 and TRBJ1-5; D might be TRBD1 (5 bases). Trimming pared 3 bases from V and 6 bases from J, leaving 15 bases between. Per the germline V gene, CDR1 is MDHEN and CDR2 is SYDVKM. This CDR3 is 15 amino acids long. CDR3 coding DNA: TGTGCCAGCAGTTTGTGGGAGGGGCCAATTCAGCCCCAGCATTTT. Protein sequence: CASSLWEGPIQPQHF.

V gene TRBV19 combines with J gene TRBJ2-1, with D maybe TRBD2 (5 bases). Germline V CDR1 and CDR2: LNHDA, SQIVND (reference sequence). The CDR3 spans 16 residues. V lost 2 bases, J lost 2 bases, and 13 bases lay in between. As DNA, the CDR3 is TGTGCCAGTAGTATACGTACGAGGGCCACCTACAATGAGCAGTTCTTC. As protein: CASSIRTRATYNEQFF.

The J gene is TRBJ1-4, the V gene TRBV15; 8 nucleotides line up with TRBD1. Germline V lookup: CDR1 LNHNV, CDR2 YYDKDF (reference sequence). J gave up 4 bases and V 5 bases, and 6 bases lay outside the gene matches. This CDR3 region has 15 residues. CDR3 protein: CATSRPDRGNEKLFF. The CDR3 DNA follows: TGTGCCACCAGCCGCCCCGACAGGGGTAATGAAAAACTGTTTTTT.

The V gene is TRBV6-5, the J gene TRBJ1-5; D is possibly TRBD1 (6 bases). V lost 5 bases and J 6 bases, leaving 11 bases between the germline ends. The CDR3 spans 13 residues. Germline lookup yields CDR1 MNHEY and CDR2 SVGAGI. The CDR3, as DNA: TGTGCCAGCAGTGTACAGGGTAGTCAGCCCCAGCATTTT. This codes for CASSVQGSQPQHF.

V usage is TRBV5-6 and J usage is TRBJ1-2; TRBD1 matches at 8 bases. Germline V gene lookup returns CDR1 SGHDT and CDR2 YYEEEE. V shed 1 base and J 0 bases; nucleotides not matched to a gene: 8. This CDR3 has 17 residues. CDR3 nucleotide sequence: TGTGCCAGCAGCTTGTTGCAGGGGGCACTTTCTAACTATGGCTACACCTTC. This codes for CASSLLQGALSNYGYTF.

This CDR3 reads CASSLMGGQGVGYTF. The CDR3 bases are TGTGCCAGCAGCTTGATGGGGGGACAGGGTGTTGGCTACACCTTC. V is TRBV5-6 and J is TRBJ1-2, with TRBD1 matching over 9 bases. Germline V lookup: CDR1 SGHDT, CDR2 YYEEEE. The trim removed 1 base at V and 7 bases at J, leaving 8 bases unmatched. The CDR3 is 15 residues long.

Concerning this clone: Other DNA sequences from this sample encode an identical CDR3 as well. The V and J genes are TRBV9 and TRBJ2-7; tentatively, D is TRBD2 (6 bases). The CDR3 totals 15 residues. V gave up 0 bases and J gave up 2 bases, with 12 bases separating them. Germline loops: CDR1 SGDLS, CDR2 YYNGEE. This chain's CDR3 is CASSVGGVPTYEQYF. The CDR3, as DNA: TGTGCCAGCAGCGTAGGGGGGGTACCTACCTACGAGCAGTACTTC.